What follows are 10 T cell receptor beta chains derived from one specimen sequenced in a study of cytomegalovirus exposure and HLA in healthy donors (dated 2017 in TCRdb). The library was built by means of the immunoSEQ multiplex PCR assay. A mixture of 60 forward primers for TCR Vbeta segments and 13 reverse primers for TCR Jbeta segments was used in the multiplex PCR. TCRdb limited this immuneACCESS table to in-frame rearrangements with V and J called. A share of clones is missing; checked studies link under half to unresolved V genes, and the rest is unexplained. Across this sample there are some 86,000 clones, with about 70% seen only once. Clones ranked in the top ten supply under 2.5% of the sample. The material sequenced was PBMCs. Source of these receptors: a man aged 25 to 40 in good health and CMV-seronegative.

The chain is built from TRBV5-1 and TRBJ2-7; maybe TRBD2 (5 bases). V was pared by 4 bases and J by 7 bases, with 12 bases between. Per the germline V gene, CDR1 is SGHRS and CDR2 is YFSETQ. The CDR3 is made up of 12 amino acids. The CDR3 nucleotides are TGCGCCAGCAGCCCGGGGTCAGAGGAGCAGTACTTC. Amino acid sequence: CASSPGSEEQYF.

The chain has TRBV30 and TRBJ2-5; 14 bases are a match to TRBD2. CDR1 and CDR2 from the germline V gene are GTSNPN and SVGIG (reference sequence). The CDR3 runs 14 residues. V dropped 5 bases and J dropped 4; count of bases not matched to a gene: 3. In nucleotides, the CDR3 is TGTGCCTGGGCCGGACTAGCGGGAGGAGAGACCCAGTACTTC. Protein: CAWAGLAGGETQYF.

The genes are TRBV12-5 and TRBJ2-1, with 7 bases aligning to TRBD2. The CDR3 has 12 residues. Germline assignment: CDR1 LGHNT and CDR2 FRNRAP. Losses at the gene ends were 8 bases for V and 8 bases for J; bases not matched to a gene: 6. The DNA of the CDR3 is TGTGCTAGTAGCGGGGTAGGCGATGAGCAGTTCTTC. Translating it yields CASSGVGDEQFF.

The chain employs TRBV6-6 and TRBJ2-1; D is ambiguous. CDR1 is MNHNY and CDR2 is SVGAGI in the germline V gene (reference sequence). With 2 bases removed from V and 7 bases from J, the gap between germline ends came to 15 bases. The CDR3 is 15 amino acids. The CDR3 sequence: CASSYGGSFGNEQFF. In DNA form, the CDR3 reads TGTGCCAGCAGTTACGGCGGTTCCTTCGGGAATGAGCAGTTCTTC.

The V and J genes are TRBV9 and TRBJ1-1; 7 bases are a match to TRBD1. Trimming at V came to 4 bases and at J to 5 bases, leaving 11 bases not matched to a gene. Germline V CDR1 and CDR2: SGDLS, YYNGEE. There are 15 residues in the CDR3. The CDR3 DNA reads TGTGCCAGCAGCCAATCTCAGGGGGAGGTAACTGAAGCTTTCTTT. As protein: CASSQSQGEVTEAFF.

This clone came up a few times. V usage is TRBV7-3 and J usage is TRBJ2-4; weak D call: TRBD1 (7 bases). This CDR3 has 16 amino acids. Germline CDR1 SGHTA, CDR2 FQGTGA. Trimming left V 5 bases short and J 3 bases short, with 17 bases between. The CDR3 DNA reads TGTGCCAGCAGCCGGACTACAGGGGAAGGCAAAAACATTCAGTACTTC. This codes for CASSRTTGEGKNIQYF.

The V gene is TRBV18, the J gene TRBJ1-4; D is unclear. The length of the CDR3 is 13 residues. V was pared by 6 bases and J by 2 bases, with 7 bases between. Germline-derived CDR1 and CDR2 are KGHSH and LQKENI. The CDR3 is CASSGRTNEKLFF. CDR3 coding DNA: TGTGCCAGCTCTGGCCGCACTAATGAAAAACTGTTTTTT. Combining the CDR3 with reference TRBV18 and TRBJ1-4 gives the whole variable domain NAGVMQNPRHLVRRRGQEARLRCSPMKGHSHVYWYRQLPEEGLKFMVYLQKENIIDESGMPKERFSAEFPKEGPSILRIQQVVRGDSAAYFCASSGRTNEKLFFGSGTQLSVL.

This chain joins TRBV6-4 and TRBJ2-2; D is unclear. Germline lookup yields CDR1 MRHNA and CDR2 SNTAGT. The CDR3 runs 14 residues. V shed 5 bases and J shed 2 bases, with 9 bases lying between them. The CDR3 bases are TGTGCCAGCAGTTTACAGAGTAACACCGGGGAGCTGTTTTTT. Its protein is CASSLQSNTGELFF.

CDR3 DNA sequence: TGCGCCAGCAGCCAAGACCGATCGACAGGGTACTATGGCTACACCTTC. It specifies CASSQDRSTGYYGYTF. The J gene is TRBJ1-2, the V gene TRBV4-3; TRBD1 matches 7 bases. Germline V gene lookup returns CDR1 LGHNA and CDR2 YSLEER. J was trimmed by 3 bases and V by 0 bases; bases with no gene match: 7. This CDR3 has 16 amino acids.

V gene TRBV19 combines with J gene TRBJ2-7; 9 bases line up with TRBD1. Germline CDR1 and CDR2: LNHDA and SQIVND (reference sequence). The CDR3 is 14 residues long. V lost 5 bases, J lost 5 bases, and 7 bases stayed unmatched. The CDR3 reads CASSVRDRVDEQYF. The CDR3 bases are TGTGCCAGTAGTGTCCGGGACAGGGTCGACGAGCAGTACTTC. Full variable domain (rest looked up from reference TRBV19 and TRBJ2-7): DGGITQSPKYLFRKEGQNVTLSCEQNLNHDAMYWYRQDPGQGLRLIYYSQIVNDFQKGDIAEGYSVSREKKESFPLTVTSAQKNPTAFYLCASSVRDRVDEQYFGPGTRLTVT.